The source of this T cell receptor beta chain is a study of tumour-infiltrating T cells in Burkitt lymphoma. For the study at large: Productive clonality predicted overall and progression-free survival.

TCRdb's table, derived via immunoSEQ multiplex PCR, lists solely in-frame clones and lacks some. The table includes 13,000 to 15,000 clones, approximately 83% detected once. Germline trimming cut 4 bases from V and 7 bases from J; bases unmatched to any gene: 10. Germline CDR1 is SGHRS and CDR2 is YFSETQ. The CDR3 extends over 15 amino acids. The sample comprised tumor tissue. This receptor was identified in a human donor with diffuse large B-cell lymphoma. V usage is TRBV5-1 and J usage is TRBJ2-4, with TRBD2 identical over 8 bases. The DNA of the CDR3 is TGCGCCAGCAGCCTCATAGCGGGATACGCGAACATTCAGTACTTC. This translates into CASSLIAGYANIQYF.